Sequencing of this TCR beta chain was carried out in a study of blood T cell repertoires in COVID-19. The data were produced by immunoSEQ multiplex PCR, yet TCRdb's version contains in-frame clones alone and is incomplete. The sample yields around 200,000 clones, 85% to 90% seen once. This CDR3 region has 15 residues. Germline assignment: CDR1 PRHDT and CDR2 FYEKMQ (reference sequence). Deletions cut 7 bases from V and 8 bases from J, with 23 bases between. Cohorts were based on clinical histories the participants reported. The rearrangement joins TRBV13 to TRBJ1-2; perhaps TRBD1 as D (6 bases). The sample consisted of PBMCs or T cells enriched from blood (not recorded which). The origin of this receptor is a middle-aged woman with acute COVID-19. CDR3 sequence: CASKETTGSPPGYTF. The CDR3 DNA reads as TGTGCCAGCAAAGAAACTACAGGGAGCCCCCCGGGCTACACCTTC.